A single TCR beta chain is shown here with its context. There are many counts of this clonotype. Its target antigen remains unknown. Within one base of it there is no much larger clone, and no base qualities were kept. The CDR3 goes from the cysteine to the phenylalanine over 17 residues. Solely the CDR3 DNA is kept, with 51 bases framed from the first base. Clipping removes 4 bases from V and 4 bases from J, with 12 as the unmatched junction base count. CDR1 and CDR2 were assigned from the germline V gene as SGHVS and FQNEAQ. This sample was taken from a study of T cell repertoires in cytomegalovirus infection (dated by TCRdb to the late 2010s). The study in broad terms: Because public TCR beta signatures pointed to carriage of CMV infection together with the matching HLA type, the HLA type of each donor mattered for the analysis. The investigation overall reported the following: In the ex vivo response, HLA-C-restricted CMV-specific TCR beta clonotypes were dominant, and in two of eight donors the single most frequent clonotype came from this HLA-C-restricted group. Cumulative frequency of public TCR beta family members discriminated carriers of CMV infection plus the relevant HLA type in this cohort and an independent 352-donor cohort.

Sequencing was performed on an Illumina HiSeq 1500. The public reads were quality trimmed at Q25 with fastp and then assembled into clones with MiXCR by TCRdb, keeping productive beta chains. When rows share a CDR3 protein, they turn into one entry using the most common DNA and genes. For this sample there are 450,000 to 550,000 distinct CDR3 sequences; 15% to 20% appear just once. 20% to 30% of the sample is taken by the ten largest. Rearrangement joined TRBV7-8 to TRBJ1-2; the junction holds 10 bases that match TRBD1. What was sequenced was CD8+ T cells from PBMCs. The source of this sequence is a human donor in good health (CMV status not recorded). Some clones in this sample may be carry-over from other donors' samples. Here the CDR3 is given as CASSSTPGTGDTYGYTF. The DNA sequence is given as TGTGCCAGCAGCTCCACCCCAGGGACAGGGGACACCTATGGCTACACCTTC.